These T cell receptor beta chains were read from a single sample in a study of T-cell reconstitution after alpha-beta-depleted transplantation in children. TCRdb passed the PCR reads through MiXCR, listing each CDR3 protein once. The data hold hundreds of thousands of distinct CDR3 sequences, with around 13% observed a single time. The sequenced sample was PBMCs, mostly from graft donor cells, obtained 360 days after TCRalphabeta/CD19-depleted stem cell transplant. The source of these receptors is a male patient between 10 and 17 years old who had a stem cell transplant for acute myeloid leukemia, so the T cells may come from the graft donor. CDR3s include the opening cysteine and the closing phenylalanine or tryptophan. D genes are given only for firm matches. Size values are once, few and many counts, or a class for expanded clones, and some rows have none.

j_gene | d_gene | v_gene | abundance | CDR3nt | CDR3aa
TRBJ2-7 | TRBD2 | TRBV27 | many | TGTGCCAGCAGTTTGGGGACTAGCGGGGTCTACGAGCAGTACTTC | CASSLGTSGVYEQYF
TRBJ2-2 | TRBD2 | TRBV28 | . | TGTGCCAGCAGCACTCCATTCCCAGCGGGAACCACCGGGGAGCTGTTTTTT | CASSTPFPAGTTGELFF
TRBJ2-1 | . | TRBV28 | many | TGTGCCAGCAGTACCTCGGACGGTTCCTTCTGGCATGAGCAGTTCTTC | CASSTSDGSFWHEQFF
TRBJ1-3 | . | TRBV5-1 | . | TGCGCCAGCAGTGACCCGGACTCTGGAAACACCATATATTTT | CASSDPDSGNTIYF
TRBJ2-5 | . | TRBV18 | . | TGTGCCAGCTCCAGCCTCCCGGGACCCCAAGAGACCCAGTACTTC | CASSSLPGPQETQYF
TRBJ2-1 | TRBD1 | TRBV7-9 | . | TGTGCCAGCAGCTTAGGGACAGGGGTAAACAATGAGCAGTTCTTC | CASSLGTGVNNEQFF
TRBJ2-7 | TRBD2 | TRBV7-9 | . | TGTGCCAGCATCGATAAGGGCGGGAGAGAGTTGGACGAGCAGTACTTC | CASIDKGGRELDEQYF
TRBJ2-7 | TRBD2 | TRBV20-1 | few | TGCAGTGCTGAGGGGTCCGGACTAGCGGGAAGAGAGCAGTACTTC | CSAEGSGLAGREQYF
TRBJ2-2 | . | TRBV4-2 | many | TGTGCCAGCAGCCAAGAGGGATCCGGGGAGCTGTTTTTT | CASSQEGSGELFF
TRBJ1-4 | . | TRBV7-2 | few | TGTGCCAGCAGCTTATCAGGGGATCCGGAAAAACTGTTTTTT | CASSLSGDPEKLFF
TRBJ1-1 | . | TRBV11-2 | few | TGTGCCAGCAGCTTAAAGGGGGGAATCGACGAAGCTTTCTTT | CASSLKGGIDEAFF
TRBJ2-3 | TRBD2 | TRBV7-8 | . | TGTGCCGGAACGACTAGCGGCACAGATACGCAGTATTTT | CAGTTSGTDTQYF
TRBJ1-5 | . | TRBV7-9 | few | TGTGCCAGCAGCTTATCGGCAGTCCCCAATCAGCCCCAGCATTTT | CASSLSAVPNQPQHF
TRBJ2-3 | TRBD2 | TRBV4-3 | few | TGCGCCAGCAGCCAAGATTTCGCGGGAGGGAGGACAGATACGCAGTATTTT | CASSQDFAGGRTDTQYF
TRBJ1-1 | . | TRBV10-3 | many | TGTGCCATCAGCGGTGGGAACACTGAAGCTTTCTTT | CAISGGNTEAFF
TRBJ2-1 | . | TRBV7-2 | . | TGTGCCAGCATCCCAAAGGGATTCGGCTACAATGAGCAGTTCTTC | CASIPKGFGYNEQFF
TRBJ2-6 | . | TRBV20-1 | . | TGCAGTGCCACTACCGTCAACTCTGGGGCCAACGTCCTGACTTTC | CSATTVNSGANVLTF
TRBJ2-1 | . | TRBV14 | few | TGTGCCAGCAGCCCCGATGTGGGACTGGTCTCCTACAATGAGCAGTTCTTC | CASSPDVGLVSYNEQFF
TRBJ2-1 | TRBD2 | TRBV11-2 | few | TGTGCCAGCAGCTTAGATCCGAGACTAGCGGGACGAATCTACAATGAGCAGTTCTTC | CASSLDPRLAGRIYNEQFF
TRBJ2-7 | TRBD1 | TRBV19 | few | TGTGCCAGTAGTATCAGGGGGTTCTACGAGCAGTACTTC | CASSIRGFYEQYF
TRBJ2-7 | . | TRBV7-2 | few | TGTGCCAGCAGCTTATTACCCCTCTACGAGCAGTACTTC | CASSLLPLYEQYF
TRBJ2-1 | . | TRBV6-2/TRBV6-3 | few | TGTGCCAGCAGTGGGTACCTCTTGCCCAATGAGCAGTTCTTC | CASSGYLLPNEQFF
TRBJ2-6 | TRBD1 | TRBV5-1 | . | TGCGCCAGCAGCTTGCCCGGGACAGGCGTCTCTGGGGCCAACGTCCTGACTTTC | CASSLPGTGVSGANVLTF
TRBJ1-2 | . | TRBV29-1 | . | TGCAGCGTTGATCGGGGGCTAGGGAACTATGGCTACACCTTC | CSVDRGLGNYGYTF
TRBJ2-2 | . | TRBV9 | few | TGTGCCAGCAGCGTAGTTCAGAACACCGGGGAGCTGTTTTTT | CASSVVQNTGELFF
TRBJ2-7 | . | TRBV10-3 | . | TGTGCCATCAGCCTCGACTGGGCCTCCTACGAGCAGTACTTC | CAISLDWASYEQYF
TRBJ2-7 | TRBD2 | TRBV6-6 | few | TGTGCCAGCACCCCGACTAGCTACGACGAGCAGTACTTC | CASTPTSYDEQYF
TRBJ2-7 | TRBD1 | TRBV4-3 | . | TGCGCCAGCAGCCACACCGGGACAGGGGGCTTCTACGAGCAGTACTTC | CASSHTGTGGFYEQYF
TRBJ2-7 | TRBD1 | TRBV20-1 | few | TGCAGTGCTAGACTTTGGACAGGGATTTACGAGCAGTACTTC | CSARLWTGIYEQYF
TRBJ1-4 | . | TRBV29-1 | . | TGCAGCGTTAGAGGACCAACTAATGAAAAACTGTTTTTT | CSVRGPTNEKLFF
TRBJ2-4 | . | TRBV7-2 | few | TGTGCCAGCAGCGAGCTTTTGGCCAAAAACATTCAGTACTTC | CASSELLAKNIQYF
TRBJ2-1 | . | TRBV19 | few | TGTGCCAGTAGTTTCTACAGTGCGCCTGGCTCCTACAATGAGCAGTTCTTC | CASSFYSAPGSYNEQFF
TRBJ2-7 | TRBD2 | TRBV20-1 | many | TGCAGTGCTTGGGAGGGTGACAGATTCTACGAGCAGTACTTC | CSAWEGDRFYEQYF
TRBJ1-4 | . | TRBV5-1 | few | TGCGCCAGCAGCCGAGGTTTGGATGAAAAACTGTTTTTT | CASSRGLDEKLFF
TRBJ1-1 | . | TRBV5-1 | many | TGCGCCAGCCGACCAGGGCAGCTAGGGACTGAAGCTTTCTTT | CASRPGQLGTEAFF
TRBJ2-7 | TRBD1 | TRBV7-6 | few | TGTGCCAGCAGCCACAGGGGAAACTACGAGCAGTACTTC | CASSHRGNYEQYF
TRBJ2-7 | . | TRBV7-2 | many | TGTGCCAGCAGCTTAGTCTGGGACGAGCAGTACTTC | CASSLVWDEQYF
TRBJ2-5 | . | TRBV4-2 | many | TGTGCCAGCAGCCAAGGGGTGGCCTTTCAAGAGACCCAGTACTTC | CASSQGVAFQETQYF
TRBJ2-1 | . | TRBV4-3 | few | TGCGCCAGCAGCCAAGTAGGGACACAGTACAATGAGCAGTTCTTC | CASSQVGTQYNEQFF
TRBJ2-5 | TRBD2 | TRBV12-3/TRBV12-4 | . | TGTGCCAGCAGTCCCCGAGTGGCGGGAGAAGAGACCCAGTACTTC | CASSPRVAGEETQYF
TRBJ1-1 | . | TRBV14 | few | TGTGCCAGCAGTCAGTGGGGCTCGAACACTGAAGCTTTCTTT | CASSQWGSNTEAFF
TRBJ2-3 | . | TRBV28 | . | TGTGCCAGCAGTTCTGGAATCTTGGGAGCCACAGATACGCAGTATTTT | CASSSGILGATDTQYF
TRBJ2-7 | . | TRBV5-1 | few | TGCGCCAGCAGCTTGAAGGGGCCAGCTAACTACGAGCAGTACTTC | CASSLKGPANYEQYF
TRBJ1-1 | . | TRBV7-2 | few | TGTGCCAGCACCCTATTTACAGTTATGAACACTGAAGCTTTCTTT | CASTLFTVMNTEAFF
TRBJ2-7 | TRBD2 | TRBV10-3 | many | TGTGCCATCAACGTAGCGGGGGGCTACGAGCAGTACTTC | CAINVAGGYEQYF